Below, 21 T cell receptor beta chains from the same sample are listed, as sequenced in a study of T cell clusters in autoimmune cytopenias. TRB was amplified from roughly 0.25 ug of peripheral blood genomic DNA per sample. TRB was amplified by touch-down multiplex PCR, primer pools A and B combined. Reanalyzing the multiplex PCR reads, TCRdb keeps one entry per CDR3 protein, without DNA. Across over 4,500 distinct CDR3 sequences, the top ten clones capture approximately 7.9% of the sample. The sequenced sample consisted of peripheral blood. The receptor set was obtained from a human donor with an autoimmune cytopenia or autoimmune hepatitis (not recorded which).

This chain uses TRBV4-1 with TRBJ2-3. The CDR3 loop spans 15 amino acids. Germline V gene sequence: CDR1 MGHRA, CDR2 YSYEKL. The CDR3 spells CASSQDLAITDTQYF.

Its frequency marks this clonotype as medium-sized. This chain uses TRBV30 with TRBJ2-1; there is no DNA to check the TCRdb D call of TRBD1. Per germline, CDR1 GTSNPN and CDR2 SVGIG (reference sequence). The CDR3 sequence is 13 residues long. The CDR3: CAWSVAGGTGNFF.

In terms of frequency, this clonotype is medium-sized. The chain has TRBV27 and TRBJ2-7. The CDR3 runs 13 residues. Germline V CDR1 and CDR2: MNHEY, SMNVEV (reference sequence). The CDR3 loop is CASSSGYSYEQYF.

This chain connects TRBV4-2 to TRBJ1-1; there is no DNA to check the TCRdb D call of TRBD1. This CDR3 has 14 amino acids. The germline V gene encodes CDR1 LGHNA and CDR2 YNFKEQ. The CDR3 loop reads CASSQVGQNTEAFF.

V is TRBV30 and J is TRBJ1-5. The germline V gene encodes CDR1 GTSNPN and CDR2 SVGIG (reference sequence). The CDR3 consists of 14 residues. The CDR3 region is CAWSVLSSNQPQHF.

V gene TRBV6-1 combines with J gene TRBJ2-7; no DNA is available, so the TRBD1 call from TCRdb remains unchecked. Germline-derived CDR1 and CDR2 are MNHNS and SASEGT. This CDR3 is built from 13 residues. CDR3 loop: CASIGGGLYEQYF.

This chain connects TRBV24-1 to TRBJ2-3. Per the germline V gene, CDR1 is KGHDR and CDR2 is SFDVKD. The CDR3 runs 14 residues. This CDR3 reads CATSEGQSTDTQYF.

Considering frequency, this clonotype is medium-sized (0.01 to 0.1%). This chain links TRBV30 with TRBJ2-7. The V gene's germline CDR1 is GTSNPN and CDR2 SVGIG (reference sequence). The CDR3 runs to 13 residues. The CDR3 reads CAWSAIFAHEQYF. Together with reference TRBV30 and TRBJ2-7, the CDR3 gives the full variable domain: SQTIHQWPATLVQPVGSPLSLECTVEGTSNPNLYWYRQAAGRGLQLLFYSVGIGQISSEVPQNLSASRPQDRQFILSSKKLLLSDSGFYLCAWSAIFAHEQYFGPGTRLTVT.

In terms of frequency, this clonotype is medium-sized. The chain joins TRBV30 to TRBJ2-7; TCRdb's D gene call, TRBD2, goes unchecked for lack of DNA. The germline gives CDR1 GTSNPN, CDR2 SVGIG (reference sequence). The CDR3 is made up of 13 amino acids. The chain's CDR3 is CAWTLRGYYEQYF.

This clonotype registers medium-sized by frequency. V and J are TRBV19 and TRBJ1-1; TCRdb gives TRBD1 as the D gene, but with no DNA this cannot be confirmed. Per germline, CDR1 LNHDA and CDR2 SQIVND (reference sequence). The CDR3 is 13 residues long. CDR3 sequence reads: CASRTGGDTEAFF.

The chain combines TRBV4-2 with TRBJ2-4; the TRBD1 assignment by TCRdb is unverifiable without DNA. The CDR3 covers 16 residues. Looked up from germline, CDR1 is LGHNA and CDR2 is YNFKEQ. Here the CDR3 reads CASSQDGGTGARIQYF.

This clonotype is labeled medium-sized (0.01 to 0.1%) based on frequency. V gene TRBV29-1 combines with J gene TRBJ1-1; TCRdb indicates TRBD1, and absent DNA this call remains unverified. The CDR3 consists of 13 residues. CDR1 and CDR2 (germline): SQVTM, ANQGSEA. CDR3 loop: CSVRDSHDTEAFF.

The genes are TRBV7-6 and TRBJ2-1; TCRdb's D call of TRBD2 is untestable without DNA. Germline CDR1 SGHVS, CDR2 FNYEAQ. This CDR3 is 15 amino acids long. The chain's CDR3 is CASSARTSRGDEQFF.

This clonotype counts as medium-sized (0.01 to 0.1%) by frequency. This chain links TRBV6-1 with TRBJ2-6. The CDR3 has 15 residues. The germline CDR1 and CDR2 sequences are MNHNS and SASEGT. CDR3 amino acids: CASNPQSSGANVLTF.

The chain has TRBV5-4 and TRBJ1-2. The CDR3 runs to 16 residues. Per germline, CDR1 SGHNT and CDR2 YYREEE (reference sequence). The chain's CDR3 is CASSELNGPYNYGYTF. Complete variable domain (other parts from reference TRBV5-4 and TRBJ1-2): ETGVTQSPTHLIKTRGQQVTLRCSSQSGHNTVSWYQQALGQGPQFIFQYYREEENGRGNFPPRFSGLQFPNYSSELNVNALELDDSALYLCASSELNGPYNYGYTFGSGTRLTVV.

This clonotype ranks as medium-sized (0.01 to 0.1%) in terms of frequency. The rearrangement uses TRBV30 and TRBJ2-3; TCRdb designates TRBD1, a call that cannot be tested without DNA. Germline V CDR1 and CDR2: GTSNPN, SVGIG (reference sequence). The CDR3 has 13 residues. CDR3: CASMTGYTDTQYF.

CDR3 sequence reads: CASSSRLTGTNSPLHF. The chain combines TRBV27 with TRBJ1-6; as DNA is missing, the TRBD1 call by TCRdb cannot be tested. From germline, CDR1 is MNHEY and CDR2 SMNVEV (reference sequence). The CDR3 has 16 amino acids.

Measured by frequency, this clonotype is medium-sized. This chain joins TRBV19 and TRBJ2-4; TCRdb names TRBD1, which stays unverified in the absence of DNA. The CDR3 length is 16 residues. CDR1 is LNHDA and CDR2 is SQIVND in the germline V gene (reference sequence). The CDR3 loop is CASSIGQGAAKNIQYF.

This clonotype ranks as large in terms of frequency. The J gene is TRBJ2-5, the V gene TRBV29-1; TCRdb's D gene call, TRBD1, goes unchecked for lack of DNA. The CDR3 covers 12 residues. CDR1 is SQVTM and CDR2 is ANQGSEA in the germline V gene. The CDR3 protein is CSVRGGQETQYF.

CDR3 residues: CASSMPGVSGANVLTF. The chain recombines TRBV6-4 with TRBJ2-6; without DNA, the TCRdb call of TRBD1 cannot be checked. Looked up from germline, CDR1 is MRHNA and CDR2 is SNTAGT. The CDR3 has 16 residues.

CDR3 residues: CASTSNYRVDTQYF. The chain recombines TRBV11-2 with TRBJ2-3; without DNA, the TCRdb call of TRBD1 cannot be checked. CDR3 length: 14 amino acids. Per the germline V gene, CDR1 is SGHAT and CDR2 is FQNNGV.